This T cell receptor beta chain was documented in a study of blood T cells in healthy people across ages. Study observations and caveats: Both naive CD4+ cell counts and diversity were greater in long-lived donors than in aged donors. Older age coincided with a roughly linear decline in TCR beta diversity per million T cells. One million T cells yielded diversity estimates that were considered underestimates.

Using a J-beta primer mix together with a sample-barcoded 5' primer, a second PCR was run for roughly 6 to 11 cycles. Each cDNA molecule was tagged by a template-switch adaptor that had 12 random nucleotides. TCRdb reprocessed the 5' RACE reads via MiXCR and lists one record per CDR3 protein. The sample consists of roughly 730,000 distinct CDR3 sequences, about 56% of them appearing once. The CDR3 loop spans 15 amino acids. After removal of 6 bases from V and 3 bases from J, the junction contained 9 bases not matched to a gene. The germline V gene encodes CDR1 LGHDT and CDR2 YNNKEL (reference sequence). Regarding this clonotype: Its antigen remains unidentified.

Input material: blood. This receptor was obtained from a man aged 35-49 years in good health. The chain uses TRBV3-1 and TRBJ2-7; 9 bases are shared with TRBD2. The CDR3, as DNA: TGTGCCAGCAGTCGGAGCGGGAGGCAAGACTACGAGCAGTACTTC. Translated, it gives CASSRSGRQDYEQYF.